Presented here are 20 T cell receptor beta chains from one specimen sequenced in a study of T cell responses to AZD1222 COVID-19 vaccine. Clones were sequenced by immunoSEQ multiplex PCR, and TCRdb holds only the in-frame ones, with some missing. Among some 70,000 clones listed, 80% to 90% were seen once. Sequences were derived from peripheral blood, sampled on day 0 of AZD1222 vaccination. The receptors here all came from an adult in good health.

This clone was counted only a few times. DNA for the CDR3: TGTGCCAGCAGTTTCGATGGGAGGGCTTTCTTT. Protein: CASSFDGRAFF. The rearrangement joins TRBV27 to TRBJ1-1; D unresolved. CDR1 is MNHEY, CDR2 SMNVEV, per germline (reference sequence). The CDR3 covers 11 residues. The V end was cut by 3 bases, the J end by 11 bases, with 10 bases between.

The chain carries TRBV5-4 and TRBJ2-1, with D perhaps being TRBD1 or TRBD2 (5 bases each). Trimming left V 0 bases short and J 10 bases short, with 17 bases between. This CDR3 spans 15 amino acids. CDR1 is SGHNT and CDR2 is YYREEE in the germline V gene (reference sequence). CDR3 nucleotide sequence: TGTGCCAGCAGCTTGGGGAGGAATACCTGGGACGAGCAGTTCTTC. Its translation: CASSLGRNTWDEQFF.

The rearrangement links TRBV3-1 (or the pseudogene TRBV3-2) to TRBJ1-1, with D unclear. Germline loops: CDR1 LGHDT, CDR2 YNNKEL (reference sequence). The CDR3 extends over 12 amino acids. With 4 bases removed from V and 2 bases from J, the gap between germline ends came to 5 bases. CDR3 DNA sequence: TGTGCCAGCAGCCCCCTCAACACTGAAGCTTTCTTT. It translates to CASSPLNTEAFF.

The genes are TRBV15 and TRBJ1-4; tentatively, D is TRBD1 (6 bases). CDR1 and CDR2 from the germline V gene are LNHNV and YYDKDF (reference sequence). The CDR3 runs 15 residues. Deletions cut 2 bases from V and 7 bases from J, with 14 bases between. The CDR3 region is CATSRPGQGSEKLFF. The CDR3 DNA follows: TGTGCCACCAGCAGACCTGGCCAGGGGAGTGAAAAACTGTTTTTT.

The chain joins TRBV15 to TRBJ2-1; TRBD1 agrees at 8 bases. J was trimmed by 16 bases and V by 2 bases; bases with no gene match: 13. Germline CDR1 LNHNV, CDR2 YYDKDF (reference sequence). This CDR3 has 14 amino acids. In DNA form, the CDR3 reads TGTGCCACCAGCAGACCTTTGACAGGGGCGTTGAAATTCTTC. This encodes CATSRPLTGALKFF. The entire variable domain, with the rest obtained from reference TRBV15 and TRBJ2-1, is as follows: DAMVIQNPRYQVTQFGKPVTLSCSQTLNHNVMYWYQQKSSQAPKLLFHYYDKDFNNEADTPDNFQSRRPNTSFCFLDIRSPGLGDTAMYLCATSRPLTGALKFFGPGTRLTVL.

This chain connects TRBV6-5 to TRBJ1-5; unclear D gene. This CDR3 has 15 amino acids. Trimming pared 0 bases from V and 2 bases from J, leaving 8 bases between. Germline V gene sequence: CDR1 MNHEY, CDR2 SVGAGI. CDR3 region: CASSYSSGRNQPQHF. The CDR3 nucleotides are TGTGCCAGCAGTTACTCTTCAGGACGCAATCAGCCCCAGCATTTT.

The CDR3 sequence: CASSGEGAEAFF. DNA for the CDR3: TGTGCCAGCAGCGGGGAGGGGGCTGAAGCTTTCTTT. The rearrangement uses TRBV14 and TRBJ1-1, with TRBD1 as a possible D gene (6 bases). Germline loops: CDR1 SGHDN, CDR2 FVKESK. V was cut by 5 bases and J by 6 bases, with 10 bases left in between. CDR3 length equals 12 residues.

This clone occurred a few times. The chain joins TRBV4-2 to TRBJ2-3, with TRBD1 matching 8 bases. CDR3 length equals 16 residues. CDR1 and CDR2 from the germline V gene are LGHNA and YNFKEQ. After removal of 1 base from V and 1 base from J, the junction contained 4 bases not matched to a gene. Here the CDR3 reads CASSQANRGGTDTQYF. The CDR3 DNA reads TGTGCCAGCAGCCAAGCGAACAGGGGGGGCACAGATACGCAGTATTTT.

This rearrangement joins TRBV28 to TRBJ1-4; 9 bases match TRBD1. Trimming at V came to 7 bases and at J to 4 bases, leaving 7 bases not matched to a gene. Germline CDR1 and CDR2: MDHEN and SYDVKM. This CDR3 is built from 15 residues. The CDR3 protein is CASNRPGQGNEKLFF. CDR3 nucleotide sequence: TGTGCCAGCAATAGACCGGGACAGGGTAATGAAAAACTGTTTTTT.

The chain's CDR3 is CASSPGLAHNEQFF. The CDR3 coding sequence is TGTGCCAGCAGCCCGGGACTAGCCCACAATGAGCAGTTCTTC. The chain recombines TRBV7-2 with TRBJ2-1; TRBD2 matches 9 bases. This CDR3 region has 14 residues. Germline values: CDR1 SGHTA, CDR2 FQGNSA. Trimming removed 5 bases from V and 5 bases from J; junction bases left unmatched: 4.

The chain combines TRBV9 with TRBJ1-4; D is possibly TRBD1 (5 bases). The CDR3 runs 15 residues. Trimming stripped 0 bases from V and 7 bases from J, with 13 bases between. Per germline, CDR1 SGDLS and CDR2 YYNGEE. CDR3 in amino acids: CASSVEEGRGEKLFF. The CDR3 nucleotides read TGTGCCAGCAGCGTAGAGGAGGGGCGCGGTGAAAAACTGTTTTTT.

V usage is TRBV9 and J usage is TRBJ2-7; D not certain. CDR3 length: 13 amino acids. The V and J ends lost 4 bases and 1 base respectively, with 9 bases between them. Germline-derived CDR1 and CDR2 are SGDLS and YYNGEE. The DNA for the CDR3 is TGTGCCAGCAGCCCCCCCCGGTCCTACGAGCAGTACTTC. Translated: CASSPPRSYEQYF.

V is TRBV9 and J is TRBJ1-2; D call uncertain. Trimming took off 0 bases at V and 7 bases at J, with 13 bases between the two ends. This CDR3 comprises 14 residues. The germline gives CDR1 SGDLS, CDR2 YYNGEE. CDR3 coding DNA: TGTGCCAGCAGCGTAGCGCAGGAACCTCTTGGCTACACCTTC. Amino acids: CASSVAQEPLGYTF.

This chain links TRBV10-3 with TRBJ2-3; D may be TRBD1 or TRBD2 (5 bases each). Germline V CDR1 and CDR2: ENHRY, SYGVKD. The CDR3 has 13 amino acids. Trimming removed 6 bases at V and 4 bases at J, with 11 bases between. CDR3 protein: CAIRSEGPDTQYF. The DNA for the CDR3 is TGTGCCATCAGGTCCGAGGGGCCAGATACGCAGTATTTT.

The V call is TRBV13, the J call TRBJ1-2; 9 bases line up with TRBD1. The CDR3 has 15 amino acids. Trimming took 5 bases from V and 5 from J; bases not matched to a gene: 9. Germline V gene data show CDR1 as PRHDT and CDR2 as FYEKMQ (reference sequence). The CDR3 nucleotides are TGTGCCAGCAGCACCAATACAGGGGGCGGGTATGGCTACACCTTC. This sequence encodes CASSTNTGGGYGYTF.

The V call is TRBV6-6, the J call TRBJ2-5; a possible D gene is TRBD2 (5 bases). V was trimmed by 4 bases and J by 4 bases, leaving 10 bases between them. In germline, CDR1 is MNHNY, CDR2 SVGAGI (reference sequence). The CDR3 is 13 amino acids. The DNA of the CDR3 is TGTGCCAGCAGTTGGACCGGGGTAGAGACCCAGTACTTC. Translating gives CASSWTGVETQYF.

This sequence joins TRBV9 and TRBJ2-1; tentatively, D is TRBD1 (5 bases). The CDR3 contains 13 residues. V was trimmed by 4 bases and J by 4 bases, leaving 9 bases between them. Looked up from germline, CDR1 is SGDLS and CDR2 is YYNGEE. The CDR3 region has the DNA TGTGCCAGCAGCCCCGACAGTTACAATGAGCAGTTCTTC. The encoded protein is CASSPDSYNEQFF. Filled out from reference TRBV9 and TRBJ2-1, the complete variable domain reads DSGVTQTPKHLITATGQRVTLRCSPRSGDLSVYWYQQSLDQGLQFLIQYYNGEERAKGNILERFSAQQFPDLHSELNLSSLELGDSALYFCASSPDSYNEQFFGPGTRLTVL.

The chain is built from TRBV5-1 and TRBJ2-1, with TRBD2 matching over 9 bases. The CDR3 covers 15 residues. The junction had 3 bases not matched to a gene; V was cut back by 4 bases and J by 1 base. The germline V gene has CDR1 SGHRS and CDR2 YFSETQ. CDR3 bases: TGCGCCAGCAGCGAAACTAGCGGGTCCTACAATGAGCAGTTCTTC. This sequence encodes CASSETSGSYNEQFF.

The chain links TRBV12-3 or TRBV12-4 to TRBJ2-7, with TRBD1 matching 8 bases. After removal of 6 bases from V and 6 bases from J, the junction contained 4 bases not matched to a gene. CDR3 length: 12 residues. DNA of the CDR3: TGTGCCAGCAGCCGACAGGGGTTCGAGCAGTACTTC. The encoded protein is CASSRQGFEQYF.

This chain joins TRBV19 and TRBJ1-5; D is ambiguous. The germline V gene has CDR1 LNHDA and CDR2 SQIVND (reference sequence). The CDR3 is 15 residues long. Between the trimmed V and J ends, which lost 5 bases and 3 bases, there was a span of 14 bases. The CDR3 here is CASSGQWRSNQPQHF. CDR3 bases: TGTGCCAGTAGTGGGCAGTGGAGGTCCAATCAGCCCCAGCATTTT. The full variable domain, completed using reference TRBV19 and TRBJ1-5, is DGGITQSPKYLFRKEGQNVTLSCEQNLNHDAMYWYRQDPGQGLRLIYYSQIVNDFQKGDIAEGYSVSREKKESFPLTVTSAQKNPTAFYLCASSGQWRSNQPQHFGDGTRLSIL.